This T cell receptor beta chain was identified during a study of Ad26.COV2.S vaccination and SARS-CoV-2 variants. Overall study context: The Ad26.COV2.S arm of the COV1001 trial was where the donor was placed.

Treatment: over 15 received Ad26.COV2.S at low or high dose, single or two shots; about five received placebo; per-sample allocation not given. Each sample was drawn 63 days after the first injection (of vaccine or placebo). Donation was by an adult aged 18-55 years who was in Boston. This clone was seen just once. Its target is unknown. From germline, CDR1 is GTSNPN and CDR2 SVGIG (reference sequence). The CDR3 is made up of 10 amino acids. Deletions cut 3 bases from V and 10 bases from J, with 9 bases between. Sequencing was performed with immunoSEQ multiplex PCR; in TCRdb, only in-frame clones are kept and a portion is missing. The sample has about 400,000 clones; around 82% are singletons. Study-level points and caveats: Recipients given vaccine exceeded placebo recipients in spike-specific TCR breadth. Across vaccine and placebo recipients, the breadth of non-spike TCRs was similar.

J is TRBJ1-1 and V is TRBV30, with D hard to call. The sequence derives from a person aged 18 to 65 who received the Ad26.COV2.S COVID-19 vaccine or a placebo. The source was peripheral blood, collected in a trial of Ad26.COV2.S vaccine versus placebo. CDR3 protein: CAWSNPGAFF. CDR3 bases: TGTGCCTGGAGCAACCCTGGAGCTTTCTTT.